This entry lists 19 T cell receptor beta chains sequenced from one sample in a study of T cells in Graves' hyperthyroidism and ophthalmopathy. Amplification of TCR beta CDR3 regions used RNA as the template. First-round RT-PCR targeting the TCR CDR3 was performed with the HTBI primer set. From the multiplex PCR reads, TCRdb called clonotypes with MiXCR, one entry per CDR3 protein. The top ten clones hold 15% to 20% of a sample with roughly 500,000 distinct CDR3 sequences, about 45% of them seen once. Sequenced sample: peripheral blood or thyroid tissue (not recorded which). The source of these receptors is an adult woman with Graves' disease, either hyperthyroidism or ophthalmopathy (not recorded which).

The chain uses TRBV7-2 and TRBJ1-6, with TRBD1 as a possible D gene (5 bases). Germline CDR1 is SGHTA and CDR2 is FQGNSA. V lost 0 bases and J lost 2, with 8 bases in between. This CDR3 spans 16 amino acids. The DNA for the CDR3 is TGTGCCAGCAGCTTAGCTCAGGGTACCTATAATTCACCCCTCCACTTT. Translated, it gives CASSLAQGTYNSPLHF.

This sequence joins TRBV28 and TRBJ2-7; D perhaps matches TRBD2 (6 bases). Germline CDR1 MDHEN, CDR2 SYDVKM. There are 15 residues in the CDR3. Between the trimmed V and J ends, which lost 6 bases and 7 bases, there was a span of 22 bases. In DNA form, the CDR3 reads TGTGCCAGCAGGCGACTCGGTAGCGGTGTTGGAGAGCAGTACTTC. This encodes CASRRLGSGVGEQYF.

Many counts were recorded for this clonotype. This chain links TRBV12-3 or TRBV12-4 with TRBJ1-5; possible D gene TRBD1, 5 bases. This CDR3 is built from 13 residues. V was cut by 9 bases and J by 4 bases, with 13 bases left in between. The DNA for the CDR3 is TGTGCCAGTGTTGGGACGGCAAATCAGCCCCAGCATTTT. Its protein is CASVGTANQPQHF.

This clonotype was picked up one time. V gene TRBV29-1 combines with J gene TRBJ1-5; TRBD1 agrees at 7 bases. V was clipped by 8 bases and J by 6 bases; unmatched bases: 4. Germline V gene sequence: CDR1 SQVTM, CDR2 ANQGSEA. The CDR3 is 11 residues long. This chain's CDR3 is CSQQGSQPQHF. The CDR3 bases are TGCAGCCAACAGGGGAGTCAGCCCCAGCATTTT.

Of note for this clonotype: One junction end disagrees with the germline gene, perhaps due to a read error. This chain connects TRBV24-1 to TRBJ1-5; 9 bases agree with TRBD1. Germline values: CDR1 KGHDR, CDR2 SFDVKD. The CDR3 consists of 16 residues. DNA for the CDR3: TGTGCCAGCAGTGATAAAAAAAGGACAGGGGACGAGACCCAGCATTTT. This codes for CASSDKKRTGDETQHF.

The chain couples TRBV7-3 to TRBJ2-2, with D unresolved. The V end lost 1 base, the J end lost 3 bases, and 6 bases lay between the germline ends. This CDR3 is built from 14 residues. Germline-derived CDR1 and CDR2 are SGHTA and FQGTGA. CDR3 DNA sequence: TGTGCCAGCAGCTTAAACCCGCACACCGGGGAGCTGTTTTTT. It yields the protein CASSLNPHTGELFF.

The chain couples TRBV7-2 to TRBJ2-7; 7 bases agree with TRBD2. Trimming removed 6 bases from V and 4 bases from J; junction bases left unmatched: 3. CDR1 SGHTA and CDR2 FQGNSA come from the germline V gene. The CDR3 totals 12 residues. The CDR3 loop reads CASRERDYEQYF. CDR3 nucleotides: TGTGCCAGCAGGGAGCGGGATTACGAGCAGTACTTC.

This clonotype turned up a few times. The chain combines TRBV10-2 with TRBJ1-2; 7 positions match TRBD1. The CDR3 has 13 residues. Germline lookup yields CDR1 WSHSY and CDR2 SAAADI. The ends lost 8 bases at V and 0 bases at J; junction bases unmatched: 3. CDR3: CASGTASNYGYTF. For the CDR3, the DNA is TGCGCCAGCGGGACAGCCTCTAACTATGGCTACACCTTC.

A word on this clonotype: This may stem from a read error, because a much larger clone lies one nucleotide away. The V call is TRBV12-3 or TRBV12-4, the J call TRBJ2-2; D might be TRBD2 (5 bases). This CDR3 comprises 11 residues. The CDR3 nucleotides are TGTGCCAGCGGGCTCACCGGGGAGCTGCTTTTT. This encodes CASGLTGELLF.

For the CDR3, the DNA is TGTGCCAGCAGCGCCCAAGCTAGCGTCCAAGAGACCCAGTTCTTC. This sequence encodes CASSAQASVQETQFF. The chain carries TRBV7-8 and TRBJ2-5, with D possibly matching TRBD2 (6 bases). The last part of the DNA fits TRBJ2-1 better; the J call may be wrong. The CDR3 covers 15 residues. Germline assignment: CDR1 SGHVS and CDR2 FQNEAQ.

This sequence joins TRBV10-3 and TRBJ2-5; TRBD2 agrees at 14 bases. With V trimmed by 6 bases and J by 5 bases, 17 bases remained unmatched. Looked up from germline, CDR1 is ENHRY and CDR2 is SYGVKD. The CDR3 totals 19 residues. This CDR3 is CAIREAPTSGRAGGETQYF. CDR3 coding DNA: TGTGCCATCAGGGAAGCCCCGACTAGCGGGAGGGCCGGTGGGGAGACCCAGTACTTC.

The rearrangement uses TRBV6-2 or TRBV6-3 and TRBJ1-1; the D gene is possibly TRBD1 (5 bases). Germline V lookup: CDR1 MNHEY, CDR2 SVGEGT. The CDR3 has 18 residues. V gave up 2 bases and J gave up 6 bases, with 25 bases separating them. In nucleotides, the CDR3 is TGTGCCAGCAGTTACCTTATCGGGACGGGACCCCAGGTCGCTGAAGCTTTCTTT. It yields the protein CASSYLIGTGPQVAEAFF.

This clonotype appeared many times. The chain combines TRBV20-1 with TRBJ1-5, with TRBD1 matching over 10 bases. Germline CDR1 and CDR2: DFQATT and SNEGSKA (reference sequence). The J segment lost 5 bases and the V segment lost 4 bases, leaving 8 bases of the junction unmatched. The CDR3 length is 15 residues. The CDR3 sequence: CSATRTGGGYQPQHF. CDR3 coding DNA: TGCAGTGCTACGCGGACAGGGGGGGGTTATCAGCCCCAGCATTTT.

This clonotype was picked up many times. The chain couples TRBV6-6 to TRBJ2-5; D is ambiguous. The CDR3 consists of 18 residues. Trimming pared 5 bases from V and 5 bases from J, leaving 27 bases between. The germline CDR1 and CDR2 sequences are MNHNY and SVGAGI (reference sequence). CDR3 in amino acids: CASSRSTWKAPSRETQYF. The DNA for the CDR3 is TGTGCCAGCAGTCGTTCGACGTGGAAGGCCCCAAGCAGGGAGACCCAGTACTTC.

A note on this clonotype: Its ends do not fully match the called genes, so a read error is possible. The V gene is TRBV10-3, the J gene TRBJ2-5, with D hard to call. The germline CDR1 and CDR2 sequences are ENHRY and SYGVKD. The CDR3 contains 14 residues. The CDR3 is CATSDLSHGETQYF. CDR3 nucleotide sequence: TGTGCCACCAGTGATTTATCCCATGGAGAGACCCAGTACTTC.

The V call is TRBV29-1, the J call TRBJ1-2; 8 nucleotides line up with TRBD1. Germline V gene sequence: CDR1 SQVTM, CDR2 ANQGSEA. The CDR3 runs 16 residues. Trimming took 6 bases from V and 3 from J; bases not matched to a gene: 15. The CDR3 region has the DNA TGCAGCGTCGTCGAAGACGGGACAGGAGACTACTATGGCTACACCTTC. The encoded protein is CSVVEDGTGDYYGYTF.

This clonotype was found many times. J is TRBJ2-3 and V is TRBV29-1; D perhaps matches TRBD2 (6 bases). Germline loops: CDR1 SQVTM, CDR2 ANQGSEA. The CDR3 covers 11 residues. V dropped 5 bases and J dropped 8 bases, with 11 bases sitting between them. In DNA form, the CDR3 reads TGCAGCGTTCCCTGGAGGGGTACGCAGTATTTT. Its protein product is CSVPWRGTQYF.

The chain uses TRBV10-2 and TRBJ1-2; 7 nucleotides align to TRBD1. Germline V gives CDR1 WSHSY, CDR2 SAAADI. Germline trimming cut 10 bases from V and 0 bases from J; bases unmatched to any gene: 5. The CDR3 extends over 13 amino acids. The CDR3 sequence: CAISDRANYGYTF. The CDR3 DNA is TGCGCCATCTCTGACAGGGCTAACTATGGCTACACCTTC.

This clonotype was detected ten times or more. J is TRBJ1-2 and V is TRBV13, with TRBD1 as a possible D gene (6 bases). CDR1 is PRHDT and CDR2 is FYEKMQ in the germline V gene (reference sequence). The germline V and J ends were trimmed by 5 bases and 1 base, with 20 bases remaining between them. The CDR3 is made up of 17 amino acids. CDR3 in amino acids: CASSQSPGHGLNYGYTF. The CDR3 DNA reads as TGTGCCAGCAGCCAATCTCCGGGACACGGACTTAACTATGGCTACACCTTC.